This T cell receptor (beta chain) derives from a study of blood T cell repertoires in COVID-19. How the authors handled the data: Cell counts per sample came from amplifying reference gene primers. The data were produced by immunoSEQ multiplex PCR, yet TCRdb's version contains in-frame clones alone and is incomplete. That table supplies the V and J calls and clone size; D and trimming were determined from the DNA. The sample consists of some 95,000 clones, less than 95% of them appearing once. This clone was observed a handful of times. Germline CDR1 is SGHRS and CDR2 is YFSETQ. The V and J ends lost 3 bases and 8 bases respectively, with 14 bases between them. The CDR3 spans 14 residues.

Source material: peripheral blood. This TCR was recovered from a human donor with active COVID-19. The donor label of this sample is uncertain. The chain recombines TRBV5-1 with TRBJ1-4, with D unresolved. The CDR3 sequence: CASSSGREQEKLFF. In nucleotides, the CDR3 is TGCGCCAGCAGCTCAGGACGGGAGCAGGAAAAACTGTTTTTT.